This T cell receptor beta chain was identified during a study of blood T cell repertoires in COVID-19. About the study: PBMCs, B-cell-depleted T cells, or T cells were the source of the cDNA or gDNA that made up the material.

The age range of participants was about 18 to 90 years, with residence in around 22 US areas. The CDR3 runs to 14 residues. Deletions cut 3 bases from V and 1 base from J, with 7 bases between. The germline gives CDR1 KGHSH, CDR2 LQKENI. Sequencing was performed with immunoSEQ multiplex PCR; in TCRdb, only in-frame clones are kept and a portion is missing. The sample gives about 280,000 clones, 75% to 90% of which show up once; 2% to 3% is in the top ten. The receptor was isolated from a woman between 45 and 60 years old who had recovered from COVID-19. The chain uses TRBV18 and TRBJ1-5; D is uncertain. Sequencing was carried out using PBMCs or T cells enriched from blood (not recorded which). In nucleotides, the CDR3 is TGTGCCAGCTCACCTTTCGGGAGCAATCAGCCCCAGCATTTT. Translation: CASSPFGSNQPQHF.